The 32 T cell receptor beta chains listed next were all sequenced from one sample in a study of vaccination and CD4 T cells after COVID-19. Oncomine TCR Beta short-read sequencing was applied to DNA from cultured CD4+ T cells. Each CDR3 protein gets one entry after TCRdb re-called the PCR reads with MiXCR. The data show a few thousand distinct CDR3 sequences, around 62% seen once. Regarding treatment: approximately nine-day PBMC culture with coronavirus spike peptide pools or control peptides (ViraFEST assay). These TCRs' antigens remain unknown. Specimen: CD4+ T cells from blood, cultured in vitro. The receptors originated from a human donor who had recovered from COVID-19.

The V gene is TRBV20-1, the J gene TRBJ2-1, with 12 bases aligning to TRBD2. The V and J ends lost 2 bases and 1 base, in that order; junction bases with no gene match: 3. The germline CDR1 and CDR2 sequences are DFQATT and SNEGSKA (reference sequence). This CDR3 is built from 16 residues. The DNA for the CDR3 is TGCAGTGCTAGACCTAGCGGGGGGGAATCCTACAATGAGCAGTTCTTC. Protein product: CSARPSGGESYNEQFF.

This clonotype counts as large. The rearrangement uses TRBV2 and TRBJ2-3; 7 bases align to TRBD2. The length of the CDR3 is 13 residues. V gave up 4 bases and J gave up 3 bases; unmatched junction bases: 1. Germline V gene sequence: CDR1 SNHLY, CDR2 FYNNEI. The CDR3 region is CASSGEGTDTQYF. For the CDR3, the DNA is TGTGCCAGCAGTGGGGAGGGGACAGATACGCAGTATTTT.

V usage is TRBV7-6 and J usage is TRBJ2-5; unclear D gene. This CDR3 is built from 12 residues. Germline assignment: CDR1 SGHVS and CDR2 FNYEAQ. Trimming left V 11 bases short and J 5 bases short, with 15 bases between. CDR3 DNA sequence: TGTGCCCGCCCCCGGGCTAGGGAGACCCAGTACTTC. Protein: CARPRARETQYF.

The chain employs TRBV6-2 or TRBV6-3 and TRBJ2-1; D not resolved. V was shortened by 5 bases and J by 3 bases, with 14 bases between the two germline ends. CDR1 and CDR2 (germline): MNHEY, SVGEGT. The CDR3 length is 15 residues. The CDR3 reads CASSPLIPIYNEQFF. In DNA, the CDR3 is TGTGCCAGCAGTCCCCTAATCCCCATCTACAATGAGCAGTTCTTC.

The V gene is TRBV20-1, the J gene TRBJ2-3; 10 positions agree with TRBD2. This CDR3 has 15 amino acids. Trimming took 0 bases from V and 5 from J; bases not matched to a gene: 5. The germline CDR1 and CDR2 sequences are DFQATT and SNEGSKA (reference sequence). CDR3 DNA: TGCAGTGCTAGAGACTTAGCGGGGGGACTAGATACGCAGTATTTT. Translation gives CSARDLAGGLDTQYF.

The chain combines TRBV20-1 with TRBJ2-1, with 12 positions matching TRBD2. This CDR3 has 15 amino acids. V shed 5 bases and J 4 bases; nucleotides not matched to a gene: 6. The germline V gene encodes CDR1 DFQATT and CDR2 SNEGSKA (reference sequence). The CDR3 DNA is TGCAGTGCTTCAAAGACTAGCGGGGGTTACAATGAGCAGTTCTTC. Amino acid sequence: CSASKTSGGYNEQFF.

This chain connects TRBV20-1 to TRBJ1-6; a weak D match, TRBD1 (5 bases). The CDR3 covers 12 residues. The V and J ends lost 4 bases and 9 bases respectively, with 10 bases between them. Germline CDR1 DFQATT, CDR2 SNEGSKA (reference sequence). The CDR3 reads CSATGGSSPLHF. DNA of the CDR3: TGCAGTGCTACCGGGGGGTCTTCACCCCTCCACTTT.

This chain uses TRBV6-2 or TRBV6-3 with TRBJ1-2; possible D gene TRBD1, 6 bases. Germline V gives CDR1 MNHEY, CDR2 SVGEGT. The CDR3 totals 15 residues. V was trimmed by 6 bases and J by 4 bases, leaving 18 bases between them. The CDR3 DNA sequence: TGTGCCAGCAGCCGCCCACAGGGATCATCCTATGGCTACACCTTC. Protein product: CASSRPQGSSYGYTF.

This clonotype has only a few counts. The chain carries TRBV7-3 and TRBJ1-2, with D unclear. CDR3 length: 14 residues. The V gene's germline CDR1 is SGHTA and CDR2 FQGTGA. With 5 bases removed from V and 3 bases from J, the gap between germline ends came to 13 bases. This CDR3 reads CASSPSNDDYGYTF. Here the CDR3 DNA reads TGTGCCAGCAGCCCATCGAATGATGACTATGGCTACACCTTC.

The CDR3 loop reads CSAREAGANYGYTF. The CDR3 nucleotides read TGCAGTGCTAGAGAGGCAGGAGCTAACTATGGCTACACCTTC. The chain couples TRBV20-1 to TRBJ1-2; D is unresolved. The germline V and J ends were trimmed by 0 bases and 0 bases, with 8 bases remaining between them. This CDR3 is built from 14 residues. Looked up from germline, CDR1 is DFQATT and CDR2 is SNEGSKA (reference sequence).

The CDR3 protein is CASRAFTGYTF. CDR3 DNA sequence: TGTGCCAGCAGGGCTTTCACGGGCTACACCTTC. The rearrangement uses TRBV25-1 and TRBJ1-2; D unresolved. V shed 6 bases and J shed 8 bases, with 10 bases lying between them. Per germline, CDR1 MGHDK and CDR2 SYGVNS. The CDR3 has 11 residues.

The V call is TRBV6-2 or TRBV6-3, the J call TRBJ1-2; 10 positions match TRBD1. There are 16 residues in the CDR3. The germline V gene encodes CDR1 MNHEY and CDR2 SVGEGT. V was pared by 2 bases and J by 4 bases, with 7 bases of the junction left unmatched. CDR3 region: CASSYGTGDFGYGYTF. CDR3 sequence (DNA): TGTGCCAGCAGTTACGGGACAGGGGATTTCGGCTATGGCTACACCTTC.

Only a few counts were recorded for this clonotype. The chain carries TRBV20-1 and TRBJ1-6; tentative D call: TRBD1 (5 bases). With 3 bases removed from V and 10 bases from J, the gap between germline ends came to 16 bases. The CDR3 has 14 amino acids. The germline gives CDR1 DFQATT, CDR2 SNEGSKA (reference sequence). CDR3 in DNA: TGCAGTGCTAGTCTGGGGACTACTCTCTCACCCCTCCACTTT. Translation: CSASLGTTLSPLHF.

This clonotype has more than one count but fewer than ten. V is TRBV2 and J is TRBJ1-5, with D hard to call. The CDR3 sequence is 13 residues long. The germline V and J ends were trimmed by 4 bases and 6 bases, with 10 bases remaining between them. Germline V gene data show CDR1 as SNHLY and CDR2 as FYNNEI. The CDR3 region has the DNA TGTGCCAGCAGTGTGGGAGGGCCTCAGCCCCAGCATTTT. Translating gives CASSVGGPQPQHF.

This chain links TRBV6-1 with TRBJ2-1; no reliable D call. This CDR3 comprises 15 residues. Trimming took off 1 base at V and 6 bases at J, with 13 bases between the two ends. Per the germline V gene, CDR1 is MNHNS and CDR2 is SASEGT. The CDR3 sequence: CASSEGGSGGNEQFF. The CDR3 DNA is TGTGCCAGCAGTGAAGGTGGCTCCGGTGGCAATGAGCAGTTCTTC.

This clonotype was seen once. V is TRBV7-2 and J is TRBJ2-6, with D perhaps matching TRBD2 (6 bases). Germline V lookup: CDR1 SGHTA, CDR2 FQGNSA. V gave up 3 bases and J gave up 2 bases, with 8 bases separating them. CDR3 length equals 15 residues. Here the CDR3 DNA reads TGTGCCAGCAGCTTTGGGGGGACTGGGGCCAACGTCCTGACTTTC. Protein product: CASSFGGTGANVLTF.

The chain uses TRBV20-1 and TRBJ1-1, with D unclear. This CDR3 is built from 10 residues. V lost 5 bases and J 7 bases, leaving 8 bases between the germline ends. CDR1 is DFQATT and CDR2 is SNEGSKA in the germline V gene (reference sequence). CDR3 in amino acids: CSALVVEAFF. The DNA of the CDR3 is TGCAGTGCTTTGGTAGTTGAAGCTTTCTTT.

This chain uses TRBV6-1 with TRBJ1-2; 7 bases agree with TRBD1. CDR3 length: 14 residues. The germline CDR1 and CDR2 sequences are MNHNS and SASEGT. J lost 4 bases, V lost 8 bases, and 10 bases had no gene match. The CDR3 protein is CASRHKPGGYGYTF. CDR3 in DNA: TGTGCCAGCCGCCATAAGCCAGGGGGCTATGGCTACACCTTC.

Only a few counts were recorded for this clonotype. This chain connects TRBV7-9 to TRBJ1-5; D may be TRBD1 (6 bases). The CDR3 contains 15 residues. Trimming cost V 4 bases and J 7 bases, with 17 bases left between them. Germline V lookup: CDR1 SEHNR, CDR2 FQNEAQ (reference sequence). In DNA, the CDR3 is TGTGCCAGCAGCTCGGGGGGGGGACATACCCAGCCCCAGCATTTT. Translation gives CASSSGGGHTQPQHF.

J is TRBJ1-6 and V is TRBV27; 10 bases line up with TRBD1. J lost 9 bases, V lost 7 bases, and 3 bases had no gene match. The CDR3 has 13 residues. CDR1 is MNHEY and CDR2 is SMNVEV in the germline V gene (reference sequence). The CDR3 region is CASKGQGSSPLHF. The CDR3 DNA reads as TGTGCCAGCAAGGGACAGGGGAGTTCACCCCTCCACTTT.

The V and J genes are TRBV20-1 and TRBJ1-6; D not resolved. The CDR3 sequence is 15 residues long. CDR1 is DFQATT, CDR2 SNEGSKA, per germline (reference sequence). Trimming pared 1 base from V and 9 bases from J, leaving 16 bases between. CDR3 protein: CSARGGAGIGSPLHF. The CDR3 DNA sequence: TGCAGTGCTAGAGGGGGTGCAGGCATAGGTTCACCCCTCCACTTT.

The table lists this clonotype with a count of one. The J gene is TRBJ1-2, the V gene TRBV24-1, with D uncertain. This CDR3 is built from 12 residues. CDR1 and CDR2 from the germline V gene are KGHDR and SFDVKD. V gave up 7 bases and J gave up 8 bases, with 13 bases separating them. CDR3 in DNA: TGTGCCACCAGGGTCGGACTTTGGGGCTACACCTTC. Translating it yields CATRVGLWGYTF.

CDR3 in DNA: TGCAGTGGTGAGGGGGGAGGGTACAATGAGCAGTTCTTC. Translation: CSGEGGGYNEQFF. The chain employs TRBV20-1 and TRBJ2-1; tentatively, D is TRBD2 (7 bases). The CDR3 runs 13 residues. The germline V and J ends were trimmed by 7 bases and 4 bases, with 14 bases remaining between them. Germline-derived CDR1 and CDR2 are DFQATT and SNEGSKA (reference sequence).

The chain employs TRBV20-1 and TRBJ2-5; 11 nucleotides line up with TRBD2. V gave up 8 bases and J gave up 0 bases; unmatched junction bases: 5. The CDR3 spans 14 residues. CDR1 and CDR2 (germline): DFQATT, SNEGSKA (reference sequence). CDR3 loop: CSRRLAGYQETQYF. CDR3 in DNA: TGCAGTCGAAGACTAGCGGGGTACCAAGAGACCCAGTACTTC.

This clonotype has just a few counts. The gene calls are TRBV20-1 and TRBJ1-2; D is uncertain. The germline CDR1 and CDR2 sequences are DFQATT and SNEGSKA (reference sequence). CDR3 length equals 8 residues. Here the CDR3 DNA reads TGCACGGGCCGTGGCTACACCTTC. It is translated as CTGRGYTF.

The chain is built from TRBV10-1 and TRBJ2-7, with 10 positions matching TRBD1. V shed 6 bases and J 4 bases; nucleotides not matched to a gene: 3. The CDR3 consists of 13 residues. CDR1 and CDR2 from the germline V gene are WNHNN and SYGVQD (reference sequence). The CDR3 sequence: CASSRDRGYEQYF. As DNA, the CDR3 is TGCGCCAGCAGCCGGGACAGGGGTTACGAGCAGTACTTC.

The chain uses TRBV7-2 and TRBJ1-1, with D perhaps matching TRBD1 (5 bases). The CDR3 covers 15 residues. The V end lost 5 bases, the J end lost 1 base, and 14 bases lay between the germline ends. Germline V gene sequence: CDR1 SGHTA, CDR2 FQGNSA. CDR3 bases: TGTGCCAGCAGCCCATTATGGGGGGGGAACACTGAAGCTTTCTTT. Protein sequence: CASSPLWGGNTEAFF.

In this sample, this clonotype turned up a few times. The chain couples TRBV20-1 to TRBJ1-5; no clear D gene. Between the trimmed V and J ends, which lost 0 bases and 2 bases, there was a span of 11 bases. This CDR3 has 15 residues. The V gene's germline CDR1 is DFQATT and CDR2 SNEGSKA (reference sequence). CDR3 nucleotides: TGCAGTGCTAGAGATCGGGGAACGGGCAATCAGCCCCAGCATTTT. This gives the protein CSARDRGTGNQPQHF.

Only one count was recorded for this clonotype. V and J are TRBV7-2 and TRBJ2-3, with no clear D. The CDR3 consists of 13 residues. Trimming removed 5 bases at V and 4 bases at J, with 10 bases between. The germline V gene encodes CDR1 SGHTA and CDR2 FQGNSA. CDR3 DNA: TGTGCCAGCAGCCCCGTCGGTGCAGATACGCAGTATTTT. Translated: CASSPVGADTQYF.

The J gene is TRBJ2-7, the V gene TRBV7-2; D not resolved. This CDR3 region has 14 residues. Germline lookup yields CDR1 SGHTA and CDR2 FQGNSA. Trimming took 11 bases from V and 3 from J, leaving 20 bases between them. The DNA for the CDR3 is TGTGCCCCACATAGGGTTGGAAGCAACTACGAGCAGTACTTC. It specifies CAPHRVGSNYEQYF.

This chain joins TRBV20-1 and TRBJ1-5; no firm D call. Germline CDR1 DFQATT, CDR2 SNEGSKA (reference sequence). The CDR3 extends over 11 amino acids. V lost 1 base, J lost 13 bases, and 11 bases lay in between. This chain's CDR3 is CSARVRAEQHF. In DNA, the CDR3 is TGCAGTGCTAGAGTCCGGGCCGAGCAGCATTTT.

The chain couples TRBV6-2 or TRBV6-3 to TRBJ1-5; unclear D gene. V shed 6 bases and J shed 3 bases, with 9 bases lying between them. Germline-derived CDR1 and CDR2 are MNHEY and SVGEGT. This CDR3 contains 13 residues. The CDR3: CASSPSDNQPQHF. DNA for the CDR3: TGTGCCAGCAGCCCGTCCGACAATCAGCCCCAGCATTTT.